This TCR beta chain appears in the sequencing data of a study of blood T cells in healthy people across ages. A J-beta primer mix and a sample-barcoded 5' primer were used in a second PCR of roughly 7 to 12 cycles. TCRdb reprocessed the 5' RACE reads via MiXCR and lists one record per CDR3 protein. This sample has fewer than 2 million distinct CDR3 sequences, with more than 35% found just once. Notes on the study in general: There was no known CMV status for donors, so expanded clonotype changes were possibly confounded. Measured against age, TCR beta diversity per million T cells decreased in a roughly linear manner.

Of note for this clonotype: Its cognate antigen is unknown. At one end, the junction sequence differs from germline, possibly due to a read error.

The CDR3 loop spans 16 amino acids. Germline loops: CDR1 SEHNR, CDR2 FQNEAQ (reference sequence). This TCR was sampled from a human donor in good health. The material sequenced was blood. This sequence joins TRBV7-9 and TRBJ2-7; 7 nucleotides match TRBD1. The CDR3 DNA reads TGTGCCAGCAGCTCCCTCTGGGACAGAGGGTCCTACGAGCGGTACTTC. Protein product: CASSSLWDRGSYERYF.